This section outlines one T cell receptor (beta chain) sequence together with its context. Its matching antigen is unknown. These data are taken from a study of cytomegalovirus exposure and HLA in healthy donors. Whole-study context: The early release's HLA-typed donors yielded 65 million to 85 million unique TCRs. Whole-study results and caveats: Associated with cytomegalovirus, according to the listing, were approximately 160 TCR beta chains. Common viral pathogens seemed, in a later analysis, to connect with several of the most significant clusters.

Looked up from germline, CDR1 is SGDLS and CDR2 is YYNGEE. This CDR3 contains 15 residues. V lost 3 bases to trimming and J lost 3 bases, with 13 bases between them. The PCR had 60 Vbeta and 13 Jbeta primers. Libraries were prepared by immunoSEQ multiplex PCR; TCRdb keeps only in-frame clonotypes and omits some of them. Of about 100,000 clones detected, around 75% appear once; the ten largest clones hold around 4.8%. The source material was PBMCs. The source is a woman aged 18-29 years in good health and CMV-seropositive. V is TRBV9 and J is TRBJ1-3; D ambiguous. The DNA for the CDR3 is TGTGCCAGCAGCGCGTCACCCGCGTATGGAAACACCATATATTTT. This sequence encodes CASSASPAYGNTIYF.